This is a list of T cell receptor beta chains from one sample in a study of tumor-infiltrating lymphocytes in primary liver carcinoma. TCRdb ran MiXCR on the multiplex PCR reads and lists one entry per CDR3 protein. The sample has around 47,000 distinct CDR3 sequences, over 70% seen once. The sequencing sample was made of liver tumor tissue from sampling region 2. Receptors originate from a man in his forties or fifties with primary liver carcinoma and hepatitis B virus infection. Both conserved end residues are trimmed from each CDR3.

v_call,j_call,cdr3_aa
TRBV29-1,TRBJ2-7,SAMTSGTGTLYELY
TRBV5-6,TRBJ2-3,ARSLRRGHGDTQY
TRBV7-8,TRBJ2-7,ARRNFGETPWEQY
TRBV29-1,TRBJ2-5,SVEDVGHGETHY
TRBV28,TRBJ2-7,ASSRGGLLCEQY
TRBV2,TRBJ2-5,ASSDPREQETQY
TRBV12-3/TRBV12-4,TRBJ2-7,ASTWGTGVHEQY
TRBV6-5,TRBJ2-1,ASSLRGASNEQS
TRBV28,TRBJ1-2,ASSPGGEAYGHT
TRBV6-2/TRBV6-3,TRBJ2-1,ASKGAGDPNEQF
TRBV6-2/TRBV6-3,TRBJ1-1,ASETCNTEAF
TRBV12-3/TRBV12-4,TRBJ1-6,DTSLQGASYNSPLH
TRBV30,TRBJ1-4,AWSLRITNGKLF
TRBV5-1,TRBJ2-1,ASSLSAEVYNEQL
TRBV20-1,TRBJ2-7,SARESRGVYEQY
TRBV11-1,TRBJ2-1,ASTRNILSSYNEQF
TRBV29-1,TRBJ2-7,RAMTSGTGIPYEQY
TRBV18,TRBJ2-3,ASSPLQSTDTQY
TRBV6-5,TRBJ2-7,ASSPAGGEYERY
TRBV6-1,.,ASNLVRGGNQLQY
TRBV20-1,TRBJ2-7,SGSGTRGEQY
TRBV6-1,TRBJ2-7,ASSRTSGRYEQY
TRBV7-2,TRBJ2-7,ASSLMLRNEQY
TRBV6-1,TRBJ1-2,AISAPLYGYI
TRBV7-9,TRBJ2-3,DSSQSLAGGRIRTGTQY
TRBV14,TRBJ1-1,ASNQVRGLMNTEAF
TRBV4-3,TRBJ1-1,ASSQVVPNTEAF
TRBV7-2,TRBJ1-4,ASSWGQIYNEKLF
TRBV12-3/TRBV12-4,TRBJ2-1,ASKENSGNNEQF
TRBV6-5,TRBJ2-1,ASSLGTSGPYNEQF
TRBV29-1,TRBJ2-1,SVLDNGQF
TRBV5-1,TRBJ2-5,ASSLGSGAQETQN
TRBV5-6,TRBJ2-3,VSSLRRDHGDTQY
TRBV24-1,TRBJ1-5,ATSERDIGQPHH
TRBV11-3,TRBJ1-1,ASSSTVNTEAF
TRBV12-3/TRBV12-4,TRBJ2-1,ASSGTGVVYVQF
TRBV15,TRBJ2-3,ATSNGQGTDTQY
TRBV7-9,TRBJ1-2,ASSSGPQGGRNYGYT
TRBV29-1,TRBJ1-1,SVERLNRYTEAF
TRBV12-3/TRBV12-4,TRBJ1-1,ASSYGGRTEAF
TRBV12-3/TRBV12-4,TRBJ2-5,ASSSTQGRETQY
TRBV14,TRBJ2-5,ASSQTRSGTQY
TRBV28,TRBJ2-5,ASKKGEGGRETQY
TRBV11-2,TRBJ2-1,TSSLSGFENVQF